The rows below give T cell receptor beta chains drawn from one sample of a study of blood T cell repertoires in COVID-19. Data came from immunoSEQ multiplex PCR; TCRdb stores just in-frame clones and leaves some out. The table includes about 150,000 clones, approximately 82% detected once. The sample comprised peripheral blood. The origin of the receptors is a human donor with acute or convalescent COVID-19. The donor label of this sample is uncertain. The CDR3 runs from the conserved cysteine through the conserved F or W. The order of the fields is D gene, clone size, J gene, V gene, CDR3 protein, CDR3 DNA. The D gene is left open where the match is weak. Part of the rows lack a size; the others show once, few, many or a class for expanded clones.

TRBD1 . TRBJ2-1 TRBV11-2 CASSPDRDRGHEQFF TGTGCCAGCAGCCCTGACCGGGACAGGGGCCATGAGCAGTTCTTC
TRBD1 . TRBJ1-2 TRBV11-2 CASSDRAYGYTF TGTGCCAGCAGCGACAGGGCCTATGGCTACACCTTC
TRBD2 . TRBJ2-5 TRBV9 CASSVGLAGGPLETQYF TGTGCCAGCAGCGTAGGACTAGCGGGGGGCCCTTTGGAGACCCAGTACTTC
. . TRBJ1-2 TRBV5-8 CASSLGGATNYGYTF TGTGCCAGCAGCTTGGGGGGAGCCACTAACTATGGCTACACCTTC
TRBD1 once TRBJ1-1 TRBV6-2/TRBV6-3 CASSSRQGPAFF TGTGCCAGCAGTTCCCGACAGGGGCCAGCTTTCTTT
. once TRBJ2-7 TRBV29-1 CSVEAGSYEQYF TGCAGCGTTGAAGCAGGGTCCTACGAGCAGTACTTC
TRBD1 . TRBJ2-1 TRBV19 CASSARDRGNINEQFF TGTGCCAGTAGTGCCCGGGACAGAGGGAACATCAATGAGCAGTTCTTC
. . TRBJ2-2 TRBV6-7 CASMISGVGYTGELFF TGTGCCAGCATGATCTCAGGGGTCGGGTACACCGGGGAGCTGTTTTTT
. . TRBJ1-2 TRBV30 CAWSGAGRGGYGYTF TGTGCCTGGAGTGGAGCGGGGAGGGGTGGCTATGGCTACACCTTC
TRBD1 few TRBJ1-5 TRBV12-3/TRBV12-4 CASSLTGDQPQHF TGTGCCAGCAGTCTAACAGGGGATCAGCCCCAGCATTTT
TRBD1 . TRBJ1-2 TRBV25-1 CASSGTGVRYGYTF TGTGCCAGCAGTGGGACAGGGGTGCGGTATGGCTACACCTTC
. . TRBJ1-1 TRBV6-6 CASSLPPQRAFF TGTGCCAGCAGCTTACCTCCCCAGCGGGCTTTCTTT
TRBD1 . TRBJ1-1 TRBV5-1 CASSLTGGPTEAFF TGCGCCAGCAGCTTAACAGGGGGCCCCACTGAAGCTTTCTTT
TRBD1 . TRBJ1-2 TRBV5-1 CASSAGQGFYGYTF TGCGCCAGCAGCGCGGGACAGGGGTTCTATGGCTACACCTTC
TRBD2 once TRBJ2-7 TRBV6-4 CASSGPRGGTTYEQYF TGTGCCAGCAGTGGCCCCCGGGGAGGGACTACCTACGAGCAGTACTTC
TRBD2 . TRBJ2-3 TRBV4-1 CASSPPGLAATDTQYF TGCGCCAGCAGCCCCCCGGGGCTAGCGGCCACAGATACGCAGTATTTT